This T cell receptor (beta chain) was captured by sequencing in a study of graft-versus-host responses after intestinal transplantation. Study as a whole: All recipients were given anti-thymocyte globulin induction, and tacrolimus and steroids were then administered for approximately 3 years. Study results and caveats: Elevated graft-versus-host to host-versus-graft clonal ratios in allografts were recorded for patients with graft-donor T cell macrochimerism. Detected in recipient marrow were GvH clones, some of which were first observed in ileum or blood. Early after transplant, HvG declines were associated with peak levels of circulating GvH clones.

The CDR3 is made up of 14 amino acids. The germline CDR1 and CDR2 sequences are LGHNA and YSLEER. Trimming removed 4 bases from V and 2 bases from J, with 8 bases in between. TCRdb's copy holds only in-frame clones and misses some; the assay was immunoSEQ multiplex PCR. Of around 21,000 clones detected, 25% to 35% appear once; the ten largest clones hold roughly 10%. Plated together were roughly 200,000 CFSE-labeled responder cells and roughly 200,000 irradiated, violet-dye-labeled stimulator cells. The sequencing here drew on alloreactive CD8+ T cells from a mixed lymphocyte reaction culture, taken before intestinal transplant. Subset specified: CFSE-low proliferating T cells sorted from roughly six-day pre-transplant mixed lymphocyte reaction (GvH or HvG direction). The J gene is TRBJ2-2, the V gene TRBV4-3; tentative D call: TRBD2 (6 bases). The clonotype originates from a human patient who received an intestinal transplant. This CDR3 reads CASSRDSNTGELFF. DNA for the CDR3: TGCGCCAGCAGCCGGGACTCCAACACCGGGGAGCTGTTTTTT.